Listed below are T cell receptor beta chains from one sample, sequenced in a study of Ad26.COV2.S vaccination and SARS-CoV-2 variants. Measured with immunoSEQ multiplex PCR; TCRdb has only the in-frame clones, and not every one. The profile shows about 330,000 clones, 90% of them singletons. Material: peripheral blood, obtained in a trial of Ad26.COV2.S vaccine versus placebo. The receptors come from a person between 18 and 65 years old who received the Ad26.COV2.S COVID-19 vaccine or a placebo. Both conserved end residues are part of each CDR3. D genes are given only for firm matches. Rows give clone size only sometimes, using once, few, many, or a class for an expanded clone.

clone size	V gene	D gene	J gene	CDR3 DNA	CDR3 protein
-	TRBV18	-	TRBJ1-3	TGTGCCAGTCTTTTGGGAATCTCTGGAAACACCATATATTTT	CASLLGISGNTIYF
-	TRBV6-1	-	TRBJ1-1	TGTGCCAGCAGTGAATGGGGGTACGCTGAAGCTTTCTTT	CASSEWGYAEAFF
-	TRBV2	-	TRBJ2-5	TGTGCCAGCAGTGAAAGTGGGAAGACCCAGTACTTC	CASSESGKTQYF
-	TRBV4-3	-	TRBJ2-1	TGCGCCAGCAGCCAAGATATCGGGAGTGGCTACAATGAGCAGTTCTTC	CASSQDIGSGYNEQFF
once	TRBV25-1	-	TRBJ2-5	TGTGCCAGCAGTGAATACATGGATGAGACCCAGTACTTC	CASSEYMDETQYF
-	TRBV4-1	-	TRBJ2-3	TGCGCCAGCAGCCAGAGCATGGATACGCAGTATTTT	CASSQSMDTQYF
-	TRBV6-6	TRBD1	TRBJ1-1	TGTGCCAGCAATCGACAGGGTCTGAACACTGAAGCTTTCTTT	CASNRQGLNTEAFF
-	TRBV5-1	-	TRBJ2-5	TGCGCCAGCAGCTTGGTCCAAGAGACCCAGTACTTC	CASSLVQETQYF
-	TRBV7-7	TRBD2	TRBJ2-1	TGTGCCAGCAGCTTAGCGCCAGCGGGAAAGAATGAGCAGTTCTTC	CASSLAPAGKNEQFF
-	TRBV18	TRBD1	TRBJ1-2	TGTGCCAGCTCACCCGAGGGACAGGGGATAGGTGGCTACACCTTC	CASSPEGQGIGGYTF
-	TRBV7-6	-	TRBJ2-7	TGTGCCAGCAGCTTAGCGAACGGGGAGCAGTACTTC	CASSLANGEQYF
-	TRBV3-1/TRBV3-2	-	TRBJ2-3	TGTGCCAGCAGCCAAGGAAGAATAGCGCCAGCTAGCACAGATACGCAGTATTTT	CASSQGRIAPASTDTQYF
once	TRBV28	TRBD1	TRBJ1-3	TGTGCCAGCAGTTCCTCCGGGACAGCTGGAAACACCATATATTTT	CASSSSGTAGNTIYF
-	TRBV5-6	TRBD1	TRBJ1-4	TGTGCCAGCAGCTTGAACCGGGACAGGGGTAGTGAAAAACTGTTTTTT	CASSLNRDRGSEKLFF
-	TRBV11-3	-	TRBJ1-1	TGTGCCAGCAGCCCGGGGACCTTGAGCAACACTGAAGCTTTCTTT	CASSPGTLSNTEAFF
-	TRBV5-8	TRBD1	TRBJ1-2	TGTGCCAGCAGCCCCCGGGACAGCTCCCCTAACTATGGCTACACCTTC	CASSPRDSSPNYGYTF
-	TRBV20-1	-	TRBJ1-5	TGCAGTGCTAGTTGGGGAGTCAATCAGCCCCAGCATTTT	CSASWGVNQPQHF
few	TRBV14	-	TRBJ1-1	TGTGCCAGCAGCCCCAGTAGGAAAGGGACGCTTCTCACTGAAGCTTTCTTT	CASSPSRKGTLLTEAFF
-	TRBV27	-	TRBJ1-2	TGTGCCAGCGGTACAGATTATGGCTACACCTTC	CASGTDYGYTF
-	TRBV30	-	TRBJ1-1	TGTGCCCGGGGTGGGGGAAAGGGCCCACTCCCTTTCGGGGCTTTCTTT	CARGGGKGPLPFGAFF
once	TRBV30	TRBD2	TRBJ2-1	TGTGCCGTTCTACTAGCGGGAGGGCTTGATGAGCAGTTCTTC	CAVLLAGGLDEQFF
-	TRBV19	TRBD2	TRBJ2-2	TGTGCCAGTAGTTTTACTTGGACTAGCGGGGGGCTGGGGACCGGGGAGCTGTTTTTT	CASSFTWTSGGLGTGELFF
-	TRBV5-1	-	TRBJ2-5	TGCGCCAGCAGCATTGGGTCGGCAGACCAAGAGACCCAGTACTTC	CASSIGSADQETQYF
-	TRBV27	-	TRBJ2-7	TGTGCCAGCAGTTTATCGGGTCGGGGATTCGAGCAGTACTTC	CASSLSGRGFEQYF
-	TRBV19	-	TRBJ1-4	TGTGCCAGTAGTATTAGCTCCACACGCCGTAATGAAAAACTGTTTTTT	CASSISSTRRNEKLFF
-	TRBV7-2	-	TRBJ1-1	TGTGCCAGCAGCTTAGACGGGATCAGTGCTTTCTTT	CASSLDGISAFF
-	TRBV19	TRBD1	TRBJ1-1	TGTGCCAGTAAGATGGGACAGATGAACACTGAAGCTTTCTTT	CASKMGQMNTEAFF
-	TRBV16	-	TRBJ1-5	TGTGCCAGCAGCGACGCATTTTCTCGGCCCCAGCATTTT	CASSDAFSRPQHF
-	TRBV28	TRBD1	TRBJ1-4	TGTGCCAGCAGTTCTACAGGGGGCCCTAATGAAAAACTGTTTTTT	CASSSTGGPNEKLFF
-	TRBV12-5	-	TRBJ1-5	TGTGCTAGTGGTTTGTCCATGGGAAATCAGCCCCAGCATTTT	CASGLSMGNQPQHF
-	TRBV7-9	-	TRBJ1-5	TGTGCCAGCAGCTTATCCCCTAGCAATCAGCCCCAGCATTTT	CASSLSPSNQPQHF
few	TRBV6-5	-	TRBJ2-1	TGTGCCAGCACTAGCCCGGGGCCCCACAATGAGCAGTTCTTC	CASTSPGPHNEQFF
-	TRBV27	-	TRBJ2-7	TGTGCCAGCAGTTTATTACAGGGAAACGAGCAGTACTTC	CASSLLQGNEQYF
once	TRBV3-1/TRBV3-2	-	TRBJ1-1	TGTGCCAGCAGCCGTACACAGAACACTGAAGCTTTCTTT	CASSRTQNTEAFF
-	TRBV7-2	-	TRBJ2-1	TGTGCCAGCATCCCCTCGGGGGCCCCTCGGGTCAATGAGCAGTTCTTC	CASIPSGAPRVNEQFF
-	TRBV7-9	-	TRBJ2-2	TGTGCCAGCAGCTTCGCTAGGGGCCTCACCGGGGAGCTGTTTTTT	CASSFARGLTGELFF
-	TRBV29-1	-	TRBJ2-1	TGCAGCCCTACTAAGAGCTCCTACAATGAGCAGTTCTTC	CSPTKSSYNEQFF
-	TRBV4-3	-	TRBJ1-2	TGCGCCAGCAGCCAAGACCGTAACACTCGCATCTATGGCTACACCTTC	CASSQDRNTRIYGYTF
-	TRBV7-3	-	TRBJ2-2	TGTGCCAGCAGCGTGCCTGAAGCAGGGACGAACACCGGGGAGCTGTTTTTT	CASSVPEAGTNTGELFF
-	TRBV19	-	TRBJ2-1	TGTGCCAGTAGTATAGGGGAGTGGGGCCGGAGGGAGCAGTTCTTC	CASSIGEWGRREQFF
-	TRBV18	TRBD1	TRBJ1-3	TGTGCCAGCTCACCACTGACAGGGCAATTCTCTGGAAACACCATATATTTT	CASSPLTGQFSGNTIYF
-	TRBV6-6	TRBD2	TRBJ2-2	TGTGCCAGCAGCCCCGGGGGGGCGAACACCGGGGAGCTGTTTTTT	CASSPGGANTGELFF
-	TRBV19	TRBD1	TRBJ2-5	TGTGCCATCCGGACTGACCCGGGACAGGGAGAGACCCAGTACTTC	CAIRTDPGQGETQYF
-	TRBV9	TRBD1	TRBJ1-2	TGTGCCAGCAGCGTAGCTATGTTGGGACAGGGCTACACCTTC	CASSVAMLGQGYTF
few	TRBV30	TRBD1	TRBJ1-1	TGTGCCGGGACGCAGGGGGCTCCTGAAGCTTTCTTT	CAGTQGAPEAFF
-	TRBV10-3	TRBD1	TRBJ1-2	TGTGCCATCAGTGACCCCCGTAGACAGGGATTAAACTATGGCTACACCTTC	CAISDPRRQGLNYGYTF
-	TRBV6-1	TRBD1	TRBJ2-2	TGTGCCAGCAGTGAATTGGGACAGGGAGGAACCGGGGAGCTGTTTTTT	CASSELGQGGTGELFF
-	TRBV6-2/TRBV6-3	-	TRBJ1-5	TGTGCCAGCAGTTACGCGGGGCTAAATCAGCCCCAGCATTTT	CASSYAGLNQPQHF